The text below deals with one T cell receptor beta chain. Its antigen is as yet unknown. Then a second PCR, running about 7 to 11 cycles, was carried out with a sample-barcoded 5' primer and a J-beta primer mix. MiXCR was run by TCRdb on the 5' RACE reads, yielding one entry per CDR3 protein. Of fewer than 650,000 distinct CDR3 sequences listed, about 25% are singletons. These data originate in a study of blood T cells in healthy people across ages. Points from the study as a whole: The fall in TCR beta diversity per million T cells was roughly linear with age.

This same sample was also part of a study on T cells of mothers and their children.

Sequencing was done on a sample of blood. This TCR derives from a boy between 2 and 10 years old in good health.

The CDR3 reads CASKPGTGGETQYF. The CDR3 DNA is TGTGCCAGCAAGCCCGGGACAGGGGGTGAGACCCAGTACTTC. The V and J genes are TRBV7-2 and TRBJ2-5, with TRBD1 identical over 11 bases. The CDR3 is 14 residues long. CDR1 is SGHTA and CDR2 is FQGNSA in the germline V gene. V lost 7 bases, J lost 5 bases, and 6 bases stayed unmatched.